A single sample is the source of the 5 T cell receptor beta chains below, sequenced in a study of blood T cell repertoires in COVID-19. Only in-frame clones appear in the TCRdb table, and some are missing; sequencing was by immunoSEQ multiplex PCR. The sample consists of a few hundred thousand clones, 65% to 90% of them appearing once. The source material was peripheral blood. These receptors were obtained from a middle-aged woman who had recovered from COVID-19.

This clone was recorded only once. V gene TRBV3-1 (or the pseudogene TRBV3-2) combines with J gene TRBJ2-7; tentatively, D is TRBD1 (6 bases). The CDR3 is made up of 14 amino acids. Trimming left V 4 bases short and J 3 bases short, with 13 bases between. Germline V CDR1 and CDR2: LGHDT, YNNKEL (reference sequence). Written as DNA, the CDR3 is TGTGCCAGCAGCCGAGGACAGTCACGCTACGAGCAGTACTTC. Translation: CASSRGQSRYEQYF.

The V gene is TRBV6-2 or TRBV6-3, the J gene TRBJ2-7; D might be TRBD2 (6 bases). The V and J ends lost 4 bases and 2 bases respectively, with 15 bases between them. Germline lookup yields CDR1 MNHEY and CDR2 SVGEGT. The CDR3 covers 15 residues. The CDR3 bases are TGTGCCAGCAGTTTTGGCCTAGCGTTTACCTACGAGCAGTACTTC. This translates into CASSFGLAFTYEQYF.

The gene calls are TRBV20-1 and TRBJ2-1; no definite D call. V was trimmed by 3 bases and J by 8 bases, leaving 8 bases between them. CDR1 and CDR2 (germline): DFQATT, SNEGSKA (reference sequence). The CDR3 is 11 residues long. CDR3 in amino acids: CSASIFDEQFF. Written as DNA, the CDR3 is TGCAGTGCTAGTATATTCGATGAGCAGTTCTTC.

The gene calls are TRBV9 and TRBJ2-7, with D perhaps matching TRBD1 (5 bases). Germline V lookup: CDR1 SGDLS, CDR2 YYNGEE. This CDR3 contains 15 residues. V lost 3 bases and J 0 bases, leaving 13 bases between the germline ends. The CDR3 DNA follows: TGTGCCAGCAGCGCACAACAGGACCTCTCCTACGAGCAGTACTTC. This sequence encodes CASSAQQDLSYEQYF.

The chain employs TRBV4-3 and TRBJ1-2, with 7 bases aligning to TRBD1. Germline-derived CDR1 and CDR2 are LGHNA and YSLEER. J was trimmed by 5 bases and V by 0 bases; bases with no gene match: 6. The CDR3 extends over 15 amino acids. CDR3 residues: CASSQDDREGYGYTF. For the CDR3, the DNA is TGCGCCAGCAGCCAAGATGACAGGGAAGGGTATGGCTACACCTTC.